Shown below are 3 T cell receptor beta chains from a single sample sequenced in a study of beta chain features in type 1 diabetes. Expressed TCRB transcripts were sequenced after all isolated RNA was converted to cDNA. Here immunoSEQ multiplex PCR was the method, and the copy in TCRdb shows in-frame clones only, minus some. The table includes 360,000 or so clones, about 18% detected once. Input material: naive CD4+ T cells from blood. The receptors stem from a woman between 18 and 30 years old in good health.

This clone was detected only a few times. The chain carries TRBV30 and TRBJ1-2; TRBD1 matches at 12 bases. Per germline, CDR1 GTSNPN and CDR2 SVGIG (reference sequence). This CDR3 is built from 13 residues. Trimming took 7 bases from V and 8 from J; bases not matched to a gene: 8. CDR3 DNA: TGTGCCTACTCGGGACAGGGGGCGGAGGGCTACACCTTC. It specifies CAYSGQGAEGYTF. The full variable domain, rest sourced from reference TRBV30 and TRBJ1-2, is SQTIHQWPATLVQPVGSPLSLECTVEGTSNPNLYWYRQAAGRGLQLLFYSVGIGQISSEVPQNLSASRPQDRQFILSSKKLLLSDSGFYLCAYSGQGAEGYTFGSGTRLTVV.

This chain joins TRBV29-1 and TRBJ2-7; D is unclear. V lost 5 bases, J lost 3 bases, and 11 bases lay in between. The CDR3 has 12 residues. CDR1 is SQVTM and CDR2 is ANQGSEA in the germline V gene. The DNA for the CDR3 is TGCAGCGTTCCCGGTGGTAACTACGAGCAGTACTTC. Amino acids: CSVPGGNYEQYF.

This clone showed up just a few times. V is TRBV2 and J is TRBJ1-5; D perhaps matches TRBD1 (6 bases). The germline V and J ends were trimmed by 6 bases and 3 bases, with 9 bases remaining between them. The CDR3 extends over 13 amino acids. Germline assignment: CDR1 SNHLY and CDR2 FYNNEI. CDR3 loop: CASRNRDNQPQHF. In DNA, the CDR3 is TGTGCCAGCAGGAACAGGGACAATCAGCCCCAGCATTTT.